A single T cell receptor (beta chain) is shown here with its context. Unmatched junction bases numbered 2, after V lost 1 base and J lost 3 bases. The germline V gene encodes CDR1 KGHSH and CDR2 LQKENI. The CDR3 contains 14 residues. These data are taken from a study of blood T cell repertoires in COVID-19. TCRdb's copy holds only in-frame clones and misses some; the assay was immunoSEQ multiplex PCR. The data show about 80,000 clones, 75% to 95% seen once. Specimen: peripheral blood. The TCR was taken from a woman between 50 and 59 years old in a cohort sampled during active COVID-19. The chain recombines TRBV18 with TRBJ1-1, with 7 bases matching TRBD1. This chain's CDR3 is CASSPRQGHTEAFF. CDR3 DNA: TGTGCCAGCTCACCACGACAGGGTCACACTGAAGCTTTCTTT.